This passage covers 27 T cell receptor beta chains from one sample sequenced in a study of T-cell memory formation after mild COVID-19. MiXCR, applied by TCRdb to the 5' RACE reads, yields one record per CDR3 protein. The repertoire includes some 410,000 distinct CDR3 sequences, around a quarter of them detected once, and roughly 14% sits in the top ten. Material: PBMCs or a T cell subset sorted from them (not recorded which). The receptors derive from an adult woman who had mild COVID-19 (a few samples of this study predate the infection). Cell type and time point are not known.

This clonotype showed up many times. V usage is TRBV24-1 and J usage is TRBJ2-6; D is possibly TRBD1 or TRBD2 (5 bases each). The CDR3 covers 15 residues. The germline V gene has CDR1 KGHDR and CDR2 SFDVKD. Trimming pared 2 bases from V and 1 base from J, leaving 5 bases between. The CDR3, as DNA: TGTGCCACCAGTGATTGGGGGTCTGGGGCCAACGTCCTGACTTTC. It yields the protein CATSDWGSGANVLTF.

The CDR3 coding sequence is TGCGCCAGCAGCTTGGCAAACGCGAACACCGGGGAGCTGTTTTTT. Translation gives CASSLANANTGELFF. The chain is built from TRBV5-1 and TRBJ2-2; no firm D call. The CDR3 loop spans 15 amino acids. The germline V and J ends were trimmed by 0 bases and 0 bases, with 6 bases remaining between them. Germline assignment: CDR1 SGHRS and CDR2 YFSETQ.

Only one count was recorded for this clonotype. The CDR3 loop is CASSTTIALDRGGNEQFF. CDR3 in DNA: TGTGCCAGCAGCACCACTATCGCTCTCGACAGGGGGGGCAATGAGCAGTTCTTC. The chain carries TRBV7-9 and TRBJ2-1, with TRBD1 identical over 9 bases. The V gene's germline CDR1 is SEHNR and CDR2 FQNEAQ (reference sequence). The CDR3 covers 18 residues. The J segment lost 6 bases and the V segment lost 5 bases, leaving 17 bases of the junction unmatched.

The chain carries TRBV6-2 or TRBV6-3 and TRBJ1-1, with D possibly being TRBD1 (6 bases). Per germline, CDR1 MNHEY and CDR2 SVGEGT. The CDR3 extends over 16 amino acids. Trimming left V 3 bases short and J 1 base short, with 15 bases between. The CDR3 reads CASSYTVQGKNTEAFF. CDR3 in DNA: TGTGCCAGCAGTTATACTGTACAGGGCAAGAACACTGAAGCTTTCTTT.

This clonotype was counted a few times. The gene calls are TRBV6-1 and TRBJ2-5; TRBD2 is a possible D gene (5 bases). The ends were cut back, 6 bases at V and 5 bases at J, with 10 bases in the middle. Germline V CDR1 and CDR2: MNHNS, SASEGT. This CDR3 is built from 12 residues. This CDR3 is CASRESGETQYF. The CDR3 bases are TGTGCCAGCAGGGAGTCGGGGGAGACCCAGTACTTC.

Concerning this clonotype: An end of the junction does not agree with germline; a read error may underlie this. This chain uses TRBV7-9 with TRBJ2-1, with TRBD2 matching over 12 bases. Germline CDR1 SEHNR, CDR2 FQNEAQ (reference sequence). This CDR3 is built from 13 residues. The CDR3 DNA reads TGTGCCAGCAGCCTAGCGGGGGGGCAGGAGCAGTTCTTC. Protein sequence: CASSLAGGQEQFF.

This clonotype was found many times. The chain uses TRBV11-2 and TRBJ2-1; 8 nucleotides match TRBD2. Trimming took 5 bases from V and 7 from J; bases not matched to a gene: 7. The CDR3 covers 14 residues. The germline CDR1 and CDR2 sequences are SGHAT and FQNNGV. In nucleotides, the CDR3 is TGTGCCAGCAGCCCTCCCGGGACTAGGAATGAGCAGTTCTTC. Translating gives CASSPPGTRNEQFF. Filled out from reference TRBV11-2 and TRBJ2-1, the complete variable domain reads EAGVAQSPRYKIIEKRQSVAFWCNPISGHATLYWYQQILGQGPKLLIQFQNNGVVDDSQLPKDRFSAERLKGVDSTLKIQPAKLEDSAVYLCASSPPGTRNEQFFGPGTRLTVL.

This chain uses TRBV25-1 with TRBJ2-5, with a weak D call TRBD2 (6 bases). This CDR3 comprises 16 residues. V was trimmed by 3 bases and J by 5 bases, leaving 19 bases between them. Looked up from germline, CDR1 is MGHDK and CDR2 is SYGVNS. CDR3 coding DNA: TGTGCCAGCAGTGACCCGGGAGCAAGGGATACCGAGACCCAGTACTTC. This codes for CASSDPGARDTETQYF.

This chain links TRBV30 with TRBJ1-5; TRBD1 might be the D (5 bases). Trimming left V 2 bases short and J 9 bases short, with 20 bases between. CDR3 length: 15 amino acids. Looked up from germline, CDR1 is GTSNPN and CDR2 is SVGIG (reference sequence). The CDR3 bases are TGTGCCTGGAGTCACCCAGGGACGTTCGTGGGGCCCCAGCATTTT. Translation gives CAWSHPGTFVGPQHF.

This clonotype was recorded at least ten times. This sequence joins TRBV5-1 and TRBJ2-7; 7 positions match TRBD1. Losses at the gene ends were 3 bases for V and 0 bases for J; bases not matched to a gene: 3. Germline lookup yields CDR1 SGHRS and CDR2 YFSETQ. This CDR3 is built from 14 residues. The CDR3 loop is CASSYRGLSYEQYF. CDR3 sequence (DNA): TGCGCCAGCAGCTACAGGGGCCTCTCCTACGAGCAGTACTTC.

The rearrangement joins TRBV3-1 to TRBJ1-2; D is perhaps TRBD1 (6 bases). The CDR3 is 15 amino acids. The germline V gene encodes CDR1 LGHDT and CDR2 YNNKEL (reference sequence). Trimming took off 1 base at V and 3 bases at J, with 12 bases between the two ends. CDR3 nucleotides: TGTGCCAGCAGCCAAGGGTCGACAGGCTACTATGGCTACACCTTC. As protein: CASSQGSTGYYGYTF.

This chain links TRBV4-1 with TRBJ2-3; 13 bases are shared with TRBD2. The length of the CDR3 is 13 residues. Germline CDR1 is MGHRA and CDR2 is YSYEKL. V was pared by 7 bases and J by 6 bases, with 1 base of the junction left unmatched. The CDR3 region has the DNA TGCGCCAGCAAGACTAGCGGGGGGGATACGCAGTATTTT. Translated, it gives CASKTSGGDTQYF.

In its sample, this clonotype was seen a few times. The chain combines TRBV10-3 with TRBJ2-7, with TRBD2 matching over 7 bases. CDR1 is ENHRY, CDR2 SYGVKD, per germline. The V and J ends lost 5 bases and 3 bases, in that order; junction bases with no gene match: 7. This CDR3 has 14 residues. CDR3 region: CAISRGVGSYEQYF. In DNA, the CDR3 is TGTGCCATCAGTCGGGGGGTAGGGAGCTACGAGCAGTACTTC.

The rearrangement links TRBV7-9 to TRBJ2-3, with a possible D match to TRBD1 (5 bases). The CDR3 loop spans 19 amino acids. CDR1 and CDR2 from the germline V gene are SEHNR and FQNEAQ (reference sequence). Between the trimmed V and J ends, which lost 5 bases and 0 bases, there was a span of 24 bases. In DNA form, the CDR3 reads TGTGCCAGCAGCCCCCTATACAGAGACAGATCCACTAGCACAGATACGCAGTATTTT. It is translated as CASSPLYRDRSTSTDTQYF.

The chain couples TRBV3-1 to TRBJ2-1; 7 bases match TRBD1. The CDR3 runs to 15 residues. The ends lost 4 bases at V and 4 bases at J; junction bases unmatched: 7. Germline CDR1 is LGHDT and CDR2 is YNNKEL (reference sequence). The DNA for the CDR3 is TGTGCCAGCAGCCCGGGACAGCCTATGTACAATGAGCAGTTCTTC. This gives the protein CASSPGQPMYNEQFF.

This clonotype was found many times. The CDR3 DNA follows: TGTGCCAGTAGTAGCGGGAGGGTATTCAATGAGCAGTTCTTC. Its protein product is CASSSGRVFNEQFF. The chain combines TRBV19 with TRBJ2-1; 9 bases map to TRBD2. V lost 4 bases, J lost 6 bases, and 4 bases stayed unmatched. Looked up from germline, CDR1 is LNHDA and CDR2 is SQIVND (reference sequence). The CDR3 has 14 amino acids.

This clonotype has a handful of counts. The chain uses TRBV5-1 and TRBJ2-1; 9 bases fit TRBD1. Germline CDR1 reads SGHRS; CDR2 reads YFSETQ. Trimming at V came to 3 bases and at J to 6 bases, leaving 4 bases not matched to a gene. CDR3 size: 14 residues. The CDR3 sequence: CASSSGTGSNEQFF. The DNA for the CDR3 is TGCGCCAGCAGCTCTGGGACAGGGAGCAATGAGCAGTTCTTC.

This clonotype was found a few times. The rearrangement links TRBV9 to TRBJ2-3; D call uncertain. CDR3 length: 12 residues. CDR1 and CDR2 from the germline V gene are SGDLS and YYNGEE. V dropped 0 bases and J dropped 5 bases, with 4 bases sitting between them. The CDR3 sequence is CASSVGQDTQYF. For the CDR3, the DNA is TGTGCCAGCAGCGTAGGGCAAGATACGCAGTATTTT.

The chain links TRBV7-3 to TRBJ2-1; TRBD2 might be the D (6 bases). Deletions cut 7 bases from V and 5 bases from J, with 15 bases between. The CDR3 runs to 14 residues. The germline V gene has CDR1 SGHTA and CDR2 FQGTGA. CDR3: CASKLGGKDNEQFF. The CDR3 DNA is TGTGCCAGCAAACTTGGCGGGAAGGACAATGAGCAGTTCTTC.

The genes are TRBV7-9 and TRBJ1-1; 8 nucleotides line up with TRBD1. The CDR3 contains 15 residues. The germline CDR1 and CDR2 sequences are SEHNR and FQNEAQ (reference sequence). V trimming: 1 base; J trimming: 7 bases; junction bases outside the gene matches: 8. CDR3 DNA sequence: TGTGCCAGCAGCTTAGGGCCAGGGGGCATGTATGAAGCTTTCTTT. Amino acids: CASSLGPGGMYEAFF.

CDR3 protein: CASSSSGGYTDTQYF. Written as DNA, the CDR3 is TGTGCCAGCAGCTCAAGCGGGGGGTACACAGATACGCAGTATTTT. The J gene is TRBJ2-3, the V gene TRBV3-1; 9 bases line up with TRBD2. Germline CDR1 and CDR2: LGHDT and YNNKEL (reference sequence). V lost 5 bases to trimming and J lost 2 bases; unmatched junction nucleotides: 5. The CDR3 is 15 amino acids.

The chain has TRBV29-1 and TRBJ1-1, with TRBD1 identical over 8 bases. After removal of 6 bases from V and 3 bases from J, the junction contained 3 bases not matched to a gene. CDR1 is SQVTM, CDR2 ANQGSEA, per germline. This CDR3 spans 12 amino acids. In DNA, the CDR3 is TGCAGCGTCGCACAGGGGGACACTGAAGCTTTCTTT. Protein product: CSVAQGDTEAFF.

The chain links TRBV24-1 to TRBJ2-2, with D unresolved. The CDR3 spans 14 residues. Trimming removed 0 bases at V and 6 bases at J, with 7 bases between. From germline, CDR1 is KGHDR and CDR2 SFDVKD. The CDR3 nucleotides read TGTGCCACCAGTGATTTGACTACCTCCGGGGAGCTGTTTTTT. It specifies CATSDLTTSGELFF.

There are a few counts of this clonotype. The J gene is TRBJ2-3, the V gene TRBV3-1; 9 nucleotides match TRBD1. The CDR3 contains 17 residues. In germline, CDR1 is LGHDT, CDR2 YNNKEL (reference sequence). The trim removed 5 bases at V and 3 bases at J, leaving 12 bases unmatched. CDR3 amino acids: CASSFGSTGTGTDTQYF. The CDR3 region has the DNA TGTGCCAGCAGCTTCGGATCCACCGGGACAGGGACAGATACGCAGTATTTT.

V gene TRBV10-3 combines with J gene TRBJ1-2, with 7 bases identical to TRBD1. CDR1 is ENHRY, CDR2 SYGVKD, per germline. This CDR3 is 13 amino acids long. Trimming took 4 bases from V and 7 from J; bases not matched to a gene: 6. In nucleotides, the CDR3 is TGTGCCATCAGTGGACAGGGAGTCTTTGGCTACACCTTC. This sequence encodes CAISGQGVFGYTF.

The DNA of the CDR3 is TGCGCCAGCACCTCCCCCTCCCGGACAGATACGCAGTATTTT. This codes for CASTSPSRTDTQYF. The chain uses TRBV5-1 and TRBJ2-3; no definite D call. Germline values: CDR1 SGHRS, CDR2 YFSETQ. CDR3 length: 14 amino acids. Trimming took 6 bases from V and 3 from J, leaving 14 bases between them. The variable domain in full, with the rest retrieved from reference TRBV5-1 and TRBJ2-3, is KAGVTQTPRYLIKTRGQQVTLSCSPISGHRSVSWYQQTPGQGLQFLFEYFSETQRNKGNFPGRFSGRQFSNSRSEMNVSTLELGDSALYLCASTSPSRTDTQYFGPGTRLTVL.

The chain combines TRBV27 with TRBJ2-6; 8 bases line up with TRBD1. There are 17 residues in the CDR3. V was clipped by 5 bases and J by 1 base; unmatched bases: 7. Germline-derived CDR1 and CDR2 are MNHEY and SMNVEV (reference sequence). The CDR3 region has the DNA TGTGCCAGCAGTCCTCGGGACAGGATTTCTGGGGCCAACGTCCTGACTTTC. It translates to CASSPRDRISGANVLTF.